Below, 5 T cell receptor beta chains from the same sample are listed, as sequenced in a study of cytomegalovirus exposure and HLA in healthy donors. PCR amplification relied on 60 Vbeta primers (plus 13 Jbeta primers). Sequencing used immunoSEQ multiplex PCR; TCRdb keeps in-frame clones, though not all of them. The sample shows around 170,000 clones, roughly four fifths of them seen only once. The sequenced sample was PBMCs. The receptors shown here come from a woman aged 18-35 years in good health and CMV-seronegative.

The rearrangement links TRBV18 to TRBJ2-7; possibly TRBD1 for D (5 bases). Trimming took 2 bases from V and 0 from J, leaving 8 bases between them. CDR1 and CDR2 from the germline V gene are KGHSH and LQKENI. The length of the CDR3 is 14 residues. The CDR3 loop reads CASSPTGHSYEQYF. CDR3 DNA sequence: TGTGCCAGCTCACCAACAGGACACTCCTACGAGCAGTACTTC.

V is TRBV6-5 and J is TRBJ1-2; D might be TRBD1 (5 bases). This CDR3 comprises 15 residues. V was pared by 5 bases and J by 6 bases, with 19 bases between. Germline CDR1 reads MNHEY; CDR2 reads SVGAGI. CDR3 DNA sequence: TGTGCCAGCAGTCCTGACAGTAACTTTGATCATGGCTACACCTTC. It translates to CASSPDSNFDHGYTF.

The CDR3 nucleotides read TGTGCCAGCAGCTTGGGTATCCGGACAGATACGCAGTATTTT. Its protein is CASSLGIRTDTQYF. The chain uses TRBV5-8 and TRBJ2-3; D gene unclear. CDR1 and CDR2 (germline): SGHTS, YDEGEE. There are 14 residues in the CDR3. Trimming pared 0 bases from V and 3 bases from J, leaving 8 bases between.

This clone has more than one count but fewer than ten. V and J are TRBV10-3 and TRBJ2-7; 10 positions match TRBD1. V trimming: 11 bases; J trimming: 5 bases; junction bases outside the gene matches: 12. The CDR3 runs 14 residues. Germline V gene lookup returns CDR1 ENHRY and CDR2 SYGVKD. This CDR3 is CAVRQGAEGDEQYF. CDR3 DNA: TGTGCCGTCCGACAGGGGGCCGAAGGCGACGAGCAGTACTTC.

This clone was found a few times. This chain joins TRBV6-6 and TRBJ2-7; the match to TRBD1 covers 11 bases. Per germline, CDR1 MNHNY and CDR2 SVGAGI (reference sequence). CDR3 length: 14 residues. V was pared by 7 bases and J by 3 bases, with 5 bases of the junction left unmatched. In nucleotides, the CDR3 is TGTGCCAGCACTGGAGGGACAGGGGGCTACGAGCAGTACTTC. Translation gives CASTGGTGGYEQYF.